This T cell receptor beta chain was sequenced in a study of cytomegalovirus exposure and HLA in healthy donors. Study in general: Genotyping showed about 80% of over 350 donors falling in the Caucasian-associated ancestry cluster. The study's findings and limits: Cytomegalovirus status was reportedly diagnosed by the classifier with high sensitivity and specificity. In a later analysis, across HLA loci, associated TCR counts were highest for DRB1, lowest for HLA-C.

With regard to this clone: What it recognizes is unknown.

This PCR relied on a set of 60 Vbeta primers and 13 Jbeta primers. Original processing methods: The authors later counted around 80 million unique TCR beta chains, some 10 million of them shared. The data were produced by immunoSEQ multiplex PCR, yet TCRdb's version contains in-frame clones alone and is incomplete. V and J calls and clone size are as listed in that table; D and trimming were resolved from the DNA. Of about 160,000 clones listed, 65% to 80% are singletons. CDR3 length: 14 residues. The V gene end was trimmed by 5 bases and the J gene end by 3 bases; junction bases not matched to a gene: 5. CDR1 ENHRY and CDR2 SYGVKD come from the germline V gene.

V usage is TRBV10-3 and J usage is TRBJ1-1; TRBD1 matches at 8 bases. The sample consisted of PBMCs. The clonotype comes from a man between 18 and 29 years old in good health and CMV-seropositive. CDR3 protein: CAISRTGKDTEAFF. As DNA, the CDR3 is TGTGCCATCAGTCGGACAGGGAAGGACACTGAAGCTTTCTTT.